The 10 T cell receptor beta chains below were found in one sample sequenced in a study of blood T cell repertoires in COVID-19. Generated by immunoSEQ multiplex PCR, the TCRdb table keeps only in-frame clones and is missing some. The table lists some 110,000 clones, 75% to 90% of them singletons, with 15% in the top ten. The source material was peripheral blood. Receptor source: a man in his forties or fifties with acute or convalescent COVID-19.

This clone was detected a few times. The CDR3 region is CASSRGQGDGYTF. CDR3 in DNA: TGTGCCAGCAGCCGGGGACAGGGCGACGGCTACACCTTC. The gene calls are TRBV3-1 (or the pseudogene TRBV3-2) and TRBJ1-2, with 9 bases aligning to TRBD1. Germline CDR1 and CDR2: LGHDT and YNNKEL (reference sequence). V dropped 4 bases and J dropped 8; count of bases not matched to a gene: 5. The length of the CDR3 is 13 residues.

The chain has TRBV6-1 and TRBJ2-1, with a weak D call TRBD2 (6 bases). CDR3 size: 16 residues. Germline V CDR1 and CDR2: MNHNS, SASEGT. Trimming took off 2 bases at V and 2 bases at J, with 13 bases between the two ends. The CDR3 bases are TGTGCCAGCAGTGAACACCCGGGACTGACCTACAATGAGCAGTTCTTC. Protein: CASSEHPGLTYNEQFF.

The chain carries TRBV29-1 and TRBJ2-5, with D possibly TRBD2 on 5 matching bases. The V end lost 1 base, the J end lost 5 bases, and 8 bases lay between the germline ends. The CDR3 is 12 amino acids. Germline values: CDR1 SQVTM, CDR2 ANQGSEA. CDR3 sequence: CSVEGGEETQYF. The CDR3 bases are TGCAGCGTTGAAGGGGGAGAGGAGACCCAGTACTTC.

This clone is a singleton in its sample. The chain joins TRBV6-5 to TRBJ1-6; D possibly corresponds to TRBD1 (5 bases). The V end lost 4 bases, the J end lost 7 bases, and 11 bases lay between the germline ends. This CDR3 has 14 residues. Germline V gene sequence: CDR1 MNHEY, CDR2 SVGAGI. CDR3 residues: CASSLGRTNSPLHF. The DNA of the CDR3 is TGTGCCAGCAGTTTGGGGAGGACAAATTCACCCCTCCACTTT.

CDR3 nucleotide sequence: TGTGCCAGTAGTATAGTAGGGGGACAGGGTGGTCAGCCCCAGCATTTT. It encodes CASSIVGGQGGQPQHF. The chain uses TRBV19 and TRBJ1-5; 9 nucleotides align to TRBD1. The germline V gene encodes CDR1 LNHDA and CDR2 SQIVND (reference sequence). The CDR3 covers 16 residues. Trimming took 1 base from V and 6 from J; bases not matched to a gene: 7.

CDR3 amino acids: CASSHTGAEQYF. In DNA, the CDR3 is TGTGCCAGCAGTCATACAGGGGCCGAGCAGTACTTC. The chain employs TRBV6-5 and TRBJ2-7; TRBD1 matches 7 bases. The CDR3 loop spans 12 amino acids. The junction had 4 bases not matched to a gene; V was cut back by 5 bases and J by 6 bases. Germline V gives CDR1 MNHEY, CDR2 SVGAGI.

The chain is built from TRBV28 and TRBJ1-1; D is unclear. The germline V and J ends were trimmed by 8 bases and 1 base, with 17 bases remaining between them. This CDR3 contains 15 residues. In germline, CDR1 is MDHEN, CDR2 SYDVKM. Here the CDR3 reads CASPRRPIGNTEAFF. The CDR3 nucleotides are TGTGCCAGCCCCCGGAGACCCATTGGGAACACTGAAGCTTTCTTT.

This clone was recorded a few times. The chain has TRBV5-5 and TRBJ2-2; maybe TRBD1 (6 bases). The CDR3 totals 13 residues. V was clipped by 7 bases and J by 3 bases, with 10 bases between them. In germline, CDR1 is SGHKS, CDR2 YYEKEE (reference sequence). CDR3 region: CASARGYTGELFF. In nucleotides, the CDR3 is TGTGCCAGCGCCAGGGGTTACACCGGGGAGCTGTTTTTT.

In nucleotides, the CDR3 is TGCGCCAGCAGCCAAGCCCTGAGTGGGCTGAATGAAAAACTGTTTTTT. This encodes CASSQALSGLNEKLFF. The chain uses TRBV4-1 and TRBJ1-4; no clear D. The length of the CDR3 is 16 residues. V was trimmed by 1 base and J by 5 bases, leaving 14 bases between them. Per germline, CDR1 MGHRA and CDR2 YSYEKL.

J is TRBJ2-1 and V is TRBV9, with D maybe TRBD2 (5 bases). V was pared by 0 bases and J by 7 bases, with 11 bases between. CDR3 size: 14 residues. Germline V gene lookup returns CDR1 SGDLS and CDR2 YYNGEE. CDR3 sequence (DNA): TGTGCCAGCAGCGTAGGGGCTAGCTTTAATGAGCAGTTCTTC. This sequence encodes CASSVGASFNEQFF. The variable domain in full, completed from reference TRBV9 and TRBJ2-1, reads DSGVTQTPKHLITATGQRVTLRCSPRSGDLSVYWYQQSLDQGLQFLIQYYNGEERAKGNILERFSAQQFPDLHSELNLSSLELGDSALYFCASSVGASFNEQFFGPGTRLTVL.